The TCR beta chain described here comes from a study of blood T cells in healthy people across ages. Study-level results: Among long-lived donors, naive CD4+ cells were more numerous and diversity higher than in aged donors. PBMCs went unsorted, and a conclusive naive versus antigen-experienced comparison was therefore prevented.

A second PCR of 7 to 11 cycles used a sample-barcoded 5' primer and a J-beta primer mix. A single record per CDR3 protein comes from TCRdb applying MiXCR to the 5' RACE reads. The data contain 550,000 to 750,000 distinct CDR3 sequences, around 21% of them seen just once; the ten biggest clones take up roughly 3.9%. The CDR3 has 16 residues. V lost 2 bases and J lost 4, with 17 bases in between. CDR1 and CDR2 from the germline V gene are SGHTA and FQGNSA. Notes on this clonotype: Its antigen remains unknown.

The rearrangement links TRBV7-2 to TRBJ1-2; D is unresolved. The TCR comes from a man between 65 and 85 years old in good health. The sequenced material came from blood. In nucleotides, the CDR3 is TGTGCCAGCAGCTTAAATAAAAACATCCAGATCTATGGCTACACCTTC. Protein product: CASSLNKNIQIYGYTF.